This T cell receptor beta chain was recorded in a study of graft-versus-host responses after intestinal transplantation. Study-level results: GvH clones turned up in recipient marrow; some had shown up first in ileum or blood.

The germline V gene encodes CDR1 SGHTA and CDR2 FQGNSA. Trimming removed 1 base from V and 5 bases from J; junction bases left unmatched: 10. This CDR3 has 17 amino acids. This clone is a singleton in its sample. Its antigen is as yet unknown. The data were produced by immunoSEQ multiplex PCR, yet TCRdb's version contains in-frame clones alone and is incomplete. Altogether about 64,000 clones are present, 85% to 95% being singletons, with the ten largest covering 1.7%. The clonotype comes from a human donor who was the organ donor for an intestinal transplant. The chain is built from TRBV7-2 and TRBJ2-5; 10 nucleotides agree with TRBD2. Source: unstimulated CD8+ T cells sorted from spleen or lymph node cells, taken before transplant. Here the CDR3 reads CASSLGQQSGRGETQYF. In DNA form, the CDR3 reads TGTGCCAGCAGCTTAGGGCAACAGAGCGGGAGGGGGGAGACCCAGTACTTC.